The 25 T cell receptor beta chains below all came from one sample that was sequenced in a study of blood T cell repertoires in COVID-19. The protocol was immunoSEQ multiplex PCR, while the TCRdb copy is restricted to in-frame clones and leaves out a portion. The sample carries approximately 200,000 clones, roughly 87% recorded once. The sample taken for sequencing was PBMCs or T cells enriched from blood (not recorded which). All receptors derive from a woman aged 30 to 39 who had recovered from COVID-19.

The J gene is TRBJ1-2, the V gene TRBV19; 7 positions agree with TRBD1. V gave up 5 bases and J gave up 6 bases; unmatched junction bases: 6. The CDR3 has 13 amino acids. In germline, CDR1 is LNHDA, CDR2 SQIVND (reference sequence). The CDR3 DNA is TGTGCCAGTAGTCCTAGGGACAGACATGGCTACACCTTC. This sequence encodes CASSPRDRHGYTF.

The chain couples TRBV9 to TRBJ2-7; D not resolved. CDR1 and CDR2 (germline): SGDLS, YYNGEE. The CDR3 is 14 amino acids. With 7 bases removed from V and 0 bases from J, the gap between germline ends came to 14 bases. CDR3 residues: CASPGSGSSYEQYF. DNA of the CDR3: TGTGCCAGCCCAGGCTCTGGGTCCTCCTACGAGCAGTACTTC. The whole variable domain, filled in from reference TRBV9 and TRBJ2-7, reads DSGVTQTPKHLITATGQRVTLRCSPRSGDLSVYWYQQSLDQGLQFLIQYYNGEERAKGNILERFSAQQFPDLHSELNLSSLELGDSALYFCASPGSGSSYEQYFGPGTRLTVT.

The chain has TRBV19 and TRBJ2-3, with TRBD2 matching 14 bases. J lost 0 bases, V lost 5 bases, and 16 bases had no gene match. Germline-derived CDR1 and CDR2 are LNHDA and SQIVND (reference sequence). This CDR3 comprises 21 residues. The CDR3 protein is CASSPKPGLAGARSSTDTQYF. In nucleotides, the CDR3 is TGTGCCAGTAGTCCCAAACCGGGACTAGCGGGAGCAAGGTCTAGCACAGATACGCAGTATTTT.

The chain has TRBV6-4 and TRBJ2-2; 12 nucleotides agree with TRBD2. Germline V gene data show CDR1 as MRHNA and CDR2 as SNTAGT. CDR3 length: 19 amino acids. Trimming at V came to 2 bases and at J to 3 bases, leaving 10 bases not matched to a gene. The CDR3 loop is CASSDRTSGEGLDTGELFF. The DNA of the CDR3 is TGTGCCAGCAGTGACCGGACTAGCGGGGAGGGATTGGACACCGGGGAGCTGTTTTTT.

The chain carries TRBV27 and TRBJ1-6; D perhaps matches TRBD1 (5 bases). Deletions cut 2 bases from V and 10 bases from J, with 21 bases between. Germline-derived CDR1 and CDR2 are MNHEY and SMNVEV (reference sequence). The CDR3 covers 17 residues. The CDR3 sequence is CASSLRKGQAAISPLHF. The CDR3 DNA follows: TGTGCCAGCAGTTTACGGAAAGGACAAGCCGCGATCTCACCCCTCCACTTT.

The chain links TRBV19 to TRBJ1-1; D remains ambiguous. Looked up from germline, CDR1 is LNHDA and CDR2 is SQIVND (reference sequence). The V end lost 3 bases, the J end lost 2 bases, and 7 bases lay between the germline ends. This CDR3 has 13 amino acids. The CDR3 bases are TGTGCCAGTAGTATGACTGATAACACTGAAGCTTTCTTT. Its translation: CASSMTDNTEAFF.

The chain joins TRBV7-8 to TRBJ2-7, with 9 bases that match TRBD1. Germline-derived CDR1 and CDR2 are SGHVS and FQNEAQ. The CDR3 runs to 16 residues. J lost 4 bases, V lost 4 bases, and 11 bases had no gene match. CDR3 residues: CASSWGTGLGVYEQYF. Here the CDR3 DNA reads TGTGCCAGCAGCTGGGGGACAGGGTTAGGGGTTTACGAGCAGTACTTC.

V is TRBV28 and J is TRBJ2-7; 7 bases fit TRBD1. V dropped 6 bases and J dropped 0; count of bases not matched to a gene: 8. The CDR3 extends over 15 amino acids. The germline CDR1 and CDR2 sequences are MDHEN and SYDVKM. This CDR3 is CASSQGDRSSYEQYF. CDR3 sequence (DNA): TGTGCCAGCAGCCAGGGGGACCGCAGCTCCTACGAGCAGTACTTC.

This clone was counted between two and nine times. This rearrangement joins TRBV18 to TRBJ2-1; 11 bases match TRBD2. Germline values: CDR1 KGHSH, CDR2 LQKENI. This CDR3 region has 18 residues. The ends lost 2 bases at V and 0 bases at J; junction bases unmatched: 6. The CDR3 nucleotides are TGTGCCAGCTCACCATCGGGACTAGCGGTCAGCTCCTACAATGAGCAGTTCTTC. Its translation: CASSPSGLAVSSYNEQFF.

This clone has just one count. V usage is TRBV11-3 and J usage is TRBJ2-3; a possible D gene is TRBD2 (6 bases). In germline, CDR1 is SGHNT, CDR2 YENEEA. CDR3 length: 14 amino acids. The V and J ends lost 2 bases and 5 bases respectively, with 11 bases between them. CDR3 in amino acids: CASSLTGVEDTQYF. CDR3 nucleotides: TGTGCCAGCAGCTTAACGGGAGTAGAAGATACGCAGTATTTT.

This clone was seen only once. V is TRBV9 and J is TRBJ2-2; D gene unclear. This CDR3 region has 13 residues. V was pared by 0 bases and J by 8 bases, with 8 bases between. From germline, CDR1 is SGDLS and CDR2 YYNGEE. CDR3: CASSVDFSGELFF. The CDR3 DNA reads TGTGCCAGCAGCGTAGACTTTAGTGGGGAGCTGTTTTTT.

The V gene is TRBV7-3, the J gene TRBJ2-1, with 8 bases matching TRBD2. CDR1 and CDR2 from the germline V gene are SGHTA and FQGTGA. V lost 5 bases and J lost 10; bases outside the gene matches: 10. CDR3 size: 14 residues. The CDR3, as DNA: TGTGCCAGCAGCCCGGAAAAGGGCGGGAGGGAGCAGTTCTTC. Encoded protein: CASSPEKGGREQFF.

The chain couples TRBV3-1 (or the pseudogene TRBV3-2) to TRBJ1-2; D perhaps matches TRBD1 (5 bases). The V gene lost 3 bases and the J gene lost 6 bases, with 11 bases spanning the gap. This CDR3 contains 13 residues. CDR1 and CDR2 (germline): LGHDT, YNNKEL (reference sequence). In DNA, the CDR3 is TGTGCCAGCAGCCAGGTTCGGGGGGATGGCTACACCTTC. Translated: CASSQVRGDGYTF.

This chain links TRBV2 with TRBJ2-1, with 11 bases aligning to TRBD2. J gave up 7 bases and V 2 bases, and 13 bases lay outside the gene matches. CDR3 length: 18 residues. CDR1 and CDR2 (germline): SNHLY, FYNNEI. The chain's CDR3 is CASSERTSGGGLVNEQFF. The CDR3 DNA is TGTGCCAGCAGTGAACGAACTAGCGGGGGAGGACTTGTTAATGAGCAGTTCTTC.

The chain has TRBV29-1 and TRBJ2-2; TRBD1 agrees at 8 bases. Trimming cost V 8 bases and J 6 bases; bases outside gene matches: 8. CDR3 length: 13 residues. From germline, CDR1 is SQVTM and CDR2 ANQGSEA. This CDR3 reads CSTSTGEAGELFF. The CDR3 DNA reads TGCAGCACGTCGACAGGGGAGGCCGGGGAGCTGTTTTTT.

This chain uses TRBV2 with TRBJ1-1; D perhaps matches TRBD1 (6 bases). CDR3 length equals 14 residues. Deletions cut 7 bases from V and 1 base from J, with 13 bases between. CDR1 is SNHLY and CDR2 is FYNNEI in the germline V gene. The CDR3 spells CASTFQTGNTEAFF. Here the CDR3 DNA reads TGTGCCAGCACCTTTCAGACAGGGAACACTGAAGCTTTCTTT. The variable domain in full, completed from reference TRBV2 and TRBJ1-1, reads EPEVTQTPSHQVTQMGQEVILRCVPISNHLYFYWYRQILGQKVEFLVSFYNNEISEKSEIFDDQFSVERPDGSNFTLKIRSTKLEDSAMYFCASTFQTGNTEAFFGQGTRLTVV.

This clone has just one count. The J gene is TRBJ2-1, the V gene TRBV30; TRBD1 matches 9 bases. The CDR3 contains 18 residues. Germline CDR1 GTSNPN, CDR2 SVGIG (reference sequence). V lost 0 bases and J lost 4; bases outside the gene matches: 13. This CDR3 is CAWSVLGTGFQNYNEQFF. For the CDR3, the DNA is TGTGCCTGGAGTGTACTAGGGACAGGGTTTCAGAATTACAATGAGCAGTTCTTC.

The chain is built from TRBV5-8 and TRBJ1-2, with a possible D match to TRBD1 (5 bases). This CDR3 is 14 amino acids long. Trimming removed 2 bases from V and 3 bases from J, with 11 bases in between. Germline V gene data show CDR1 as SGHTS and CDR2 as YDEGEE. CDR3 nucleotide sequence: TGTGCCAGCAGCTTTGTAGACAGCTACTATGGCTACACCTTC. Translation gives CASSFVDSYYGYTF.

The J gene is TRBJ1-6, the V gene TRBV19; D gene uncertain. Trimming shortened V by 9 bases and J by 9 bases, and 18 bases separated the two germline ends. The CDR3 covers 14 residues. Germline lookup yields CDR1 LNHDA and CDR2 SQIVND (reference sequence). DNA for the CDR3: TGTGCCAGCCGCGAAACCCAGGTCCGTTCACCCCTCCACTTT. It is translated as CASRETQVRSPLHF.

The chain carries TRBV11-1 and TRBJ1-1, with a weak D call TRBD1 (6 bases). Trimming pared 5 bases from V and 4 bases from J, leaving 14 bases between. This CDR3 is 14 amino acids long. Germline V CDR1 and CDR2: SGHAT, FQDESV (reference sequence). The CDR3 region has the DNA TGTGCCAGCAGCCGAACAGGGTACGGCACTGAAGCTTTCTTT. Translated: CASSRTGYGTEAFF. The full variable domain, rest sourced from reference TRBV11-1 and TRBJ1-1, is EAEVAQSPRYKITEKSQAVAFWCDPISGHATLYWYRQILGQGPELLVQFQDESVVDDSQLPKDRFSAERLKGVDSTLKIQPAELGDSAMYLCASSRTGYGTEAFFGQGTRLTVV.

This chain connects TRBV5-6 to TRBJ1-2; 7 bases are shared with TRBD1. CDR3 length: 15 residues. V trimming: 3 bases; J trimming: 4 bases; junction bases outside the gene matches: 9. Per the germline V gene, CDR1 is SGHDT and CDR2 is YYEEEE. The CDR3 coding sequence is TGTGCCAGCAGCTCGGGGACAGCCTCCCTCTATGGCTACACCTTC. This sequence encodes CASSSGTASLYGYTF.

V and J are TRBV27 and TRBJ1-4; D is perhaps TRBD1 (5 bases). Trimming cost V 3 bases and J 8 bases, with 16 bases left between them. The CDR3 is 15 amino acids. CDR1 is MNHEY and CDR2 is SMNVEV in the germline V gene (reference sequence). CDR3 nucleotide sequence: TGTGCCAGCAGTTTGGGGGGGTCATTTAGGGAAAAACTGTTTTTT. The encoded protein is CASSLGGSFREKLFF.

This clone turned up a few times. This same CDR3 is encoded by further DNA sequences in the sample. Here the CDR3 reads CAWSSGVPYNEQFF. Here the CDR3 DNA reads TGTGCCTGGAGTAGCGGGGTTCCTTACAATGAGCAGTTCTTC. The chain carries TRBV30 and TRBJ2-1; 7 nucleotides align to TRBD2. V was pared by 2 bases and J by 4 bases, with 5 bases of the junction left unmatched. The CDR3 totals 14 residues. Germline lookup yields CDR1 GTSNPN and CDR2 SVGIG (reference sequence).

CDR3 protein: CASSDPSRPDTQYF. The CDR3 DNA sequence: TGTGCCAGCAGTGACCCTAGCCGTCCGGATACGCAGTATTTT. This sequence joins TRBV2 and TRBJ2-3, with D perhaps TRBD2 (5 bases). CDR1 is SNHLY and CDR2 is FYNNEI in the germline V gene. The CDR3 loop spans 14 amino acids. The V end lost 3 bases, the J end lost 6 bases, and 13 bases lay between the germline ends.

The chain couples TRBV11-3 to TRBJ2-5; 8 nucleotides align to TRBD2. CDR1 SGHNT and CDR2 YENEEA come from the germline V gene. The junction had 3 bases not matched to a gene; V was cut back by 5 bases and J by 1 base. The CDR3 contains 14 residues. CDR3 residues: CASSKAGAQETQYF. DNA of the CDR3: TGTGCCAGCAGCAAAGCGGGAGCCCAAGAGACCCAGTACTTC. Full variable domain (remainder filled in from reference TRBV11-3 and TRBJ2-5): EAGVVQSPRYKIIEKKQPVAFWCNPISGHNTLYWYLQNLGQGPELLIRYENEEAVDDSQLPKDRFSAERLKGVDSTLKIQPAELGDSAVYLCASSKAGAQETQYFGPGTRLLVL.